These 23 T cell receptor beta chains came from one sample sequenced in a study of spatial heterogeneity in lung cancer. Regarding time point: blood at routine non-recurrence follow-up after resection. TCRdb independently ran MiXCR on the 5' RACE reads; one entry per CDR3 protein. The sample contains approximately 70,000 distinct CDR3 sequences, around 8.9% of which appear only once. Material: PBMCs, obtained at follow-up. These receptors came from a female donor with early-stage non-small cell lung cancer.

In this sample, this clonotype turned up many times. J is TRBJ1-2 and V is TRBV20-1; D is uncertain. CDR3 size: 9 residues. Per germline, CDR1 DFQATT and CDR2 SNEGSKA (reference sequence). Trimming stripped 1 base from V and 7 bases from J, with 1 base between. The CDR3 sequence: CSARGGYTF. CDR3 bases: TGCAGTGCTAGAGGTGGCTACACCTTC.

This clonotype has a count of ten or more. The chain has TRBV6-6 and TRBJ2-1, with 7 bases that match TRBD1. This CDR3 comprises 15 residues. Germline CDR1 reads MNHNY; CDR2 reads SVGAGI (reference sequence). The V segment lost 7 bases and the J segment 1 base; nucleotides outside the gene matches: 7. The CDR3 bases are TGTGCCAGCATGACAGGGACCTTATCCTACAATGAGCAGTTCTTC. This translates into CASMTGTLSYNEQFF.

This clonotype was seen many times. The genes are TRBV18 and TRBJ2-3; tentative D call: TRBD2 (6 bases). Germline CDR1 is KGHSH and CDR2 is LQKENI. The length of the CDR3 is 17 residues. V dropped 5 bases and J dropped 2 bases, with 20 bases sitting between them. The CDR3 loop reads CASSAASRPSVTDTQYF. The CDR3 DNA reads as TGTGCCAGCTCAGCCGCCTCTCGGCCTAGCGTCACAGATACGCAGTATTTT.

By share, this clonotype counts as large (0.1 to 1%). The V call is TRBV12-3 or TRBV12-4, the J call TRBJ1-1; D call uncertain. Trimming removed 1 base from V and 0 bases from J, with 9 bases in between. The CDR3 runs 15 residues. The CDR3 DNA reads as TGTGCCAGCAGTTTAGTCTGGCTCATGAACACTGAAGCTTTCTTT. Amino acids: CASSLVWLMNTEAFF.

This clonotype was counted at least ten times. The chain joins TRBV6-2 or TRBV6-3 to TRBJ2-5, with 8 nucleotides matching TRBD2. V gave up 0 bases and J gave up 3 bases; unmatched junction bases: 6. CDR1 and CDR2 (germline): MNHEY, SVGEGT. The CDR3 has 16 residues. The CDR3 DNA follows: TGTGCCAGCAGTTACTCAGGGCGGGAGGCGGAAGAGACCCAGTACTTC. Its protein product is CASSYSGREAEETQYF.

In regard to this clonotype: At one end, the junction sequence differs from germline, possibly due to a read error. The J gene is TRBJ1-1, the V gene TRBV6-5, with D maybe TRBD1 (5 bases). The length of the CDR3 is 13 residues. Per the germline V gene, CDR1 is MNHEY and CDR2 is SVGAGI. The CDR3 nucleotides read TGTACCAGCAGTTACTCGACAGTCACTGAAGCTTTCTTT. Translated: CTSSYSTVTEAFF.

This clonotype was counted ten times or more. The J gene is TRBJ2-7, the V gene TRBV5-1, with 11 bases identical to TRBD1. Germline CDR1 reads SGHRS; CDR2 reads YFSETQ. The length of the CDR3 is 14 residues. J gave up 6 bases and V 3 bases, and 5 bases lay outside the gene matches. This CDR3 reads CASSWRTGGSEQYF. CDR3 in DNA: TGCGCCAGCAGCTGGAGGACAGGGGGCTCCGAGCAGTACTTC.

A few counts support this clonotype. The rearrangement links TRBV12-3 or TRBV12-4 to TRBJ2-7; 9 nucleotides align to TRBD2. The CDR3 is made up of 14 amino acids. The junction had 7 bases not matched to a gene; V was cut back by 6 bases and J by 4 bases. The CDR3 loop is CASSFSGRAYEQYF. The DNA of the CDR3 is TGTGCCAGCAGCTTTAGCGGGAGAGCGTACGAGCAGTACTTC.

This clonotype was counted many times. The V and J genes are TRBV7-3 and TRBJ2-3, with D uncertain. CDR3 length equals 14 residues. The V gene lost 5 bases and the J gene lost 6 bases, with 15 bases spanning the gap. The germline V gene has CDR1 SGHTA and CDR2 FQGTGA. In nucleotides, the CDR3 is TGTGCCAGCAGCCCGAGCCGGGCAAGCGATACGCAGTATTTT. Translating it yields CASSPSRASDTQYF.

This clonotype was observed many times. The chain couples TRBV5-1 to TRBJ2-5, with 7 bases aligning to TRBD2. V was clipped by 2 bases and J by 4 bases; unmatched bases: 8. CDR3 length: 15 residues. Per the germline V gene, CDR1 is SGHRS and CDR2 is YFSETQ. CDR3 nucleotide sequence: TGCGCCAGCAGCTTCCGGGGAGGCGGGGGAGAGACCCAGTACTTC. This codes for CASSFRGGGGETQYF.

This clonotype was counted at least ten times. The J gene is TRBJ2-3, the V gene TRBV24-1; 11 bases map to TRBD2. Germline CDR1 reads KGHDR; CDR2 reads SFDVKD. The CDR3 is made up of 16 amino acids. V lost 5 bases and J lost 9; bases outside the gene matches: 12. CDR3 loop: CATSASGLAVLSTQYF. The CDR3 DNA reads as TGTGCCACCAGTGCCTCGGGACTAGCGGTCCTTTCGACGCAGTATTTT.

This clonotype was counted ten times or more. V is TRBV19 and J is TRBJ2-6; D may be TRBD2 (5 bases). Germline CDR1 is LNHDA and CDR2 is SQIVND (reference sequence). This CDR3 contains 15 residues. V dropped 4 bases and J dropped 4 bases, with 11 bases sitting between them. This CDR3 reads CASSKTMEGANVLTF. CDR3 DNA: TGTGCCAGTAGTAAGACTATGGAGGGGGCCAACGTCCTGACTTTC.

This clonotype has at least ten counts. The CDR3, as DNA: TGTGCCAGCAGTGAATGGGCGTATGGCTACACCTTC. This translates into CASSEWAYGYTF. V usage is TRBV25-1 and J usage is TRBJ1-2; D uncertain. Germline-derived CDR1 and CDR2 are MGHDK and SYGVNS. This CDR3 contains 12 residues. V was trimmed by 1 base and J by 5 bases, leaving 5 bases between them.

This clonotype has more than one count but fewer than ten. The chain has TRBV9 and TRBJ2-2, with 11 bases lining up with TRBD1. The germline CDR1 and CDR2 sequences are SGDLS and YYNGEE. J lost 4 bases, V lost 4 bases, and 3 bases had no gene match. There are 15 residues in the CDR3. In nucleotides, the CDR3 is TGTGCCAGCAGCTCAGGGACAGGGGGCACCGGGGAGCTGTTTTTT. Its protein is CASSSGTGGTGELFF.

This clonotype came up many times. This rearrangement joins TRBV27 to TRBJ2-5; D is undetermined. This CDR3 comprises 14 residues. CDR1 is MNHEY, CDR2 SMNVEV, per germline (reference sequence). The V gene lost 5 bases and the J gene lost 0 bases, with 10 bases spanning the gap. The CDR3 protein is CASSRGSYQETQYF. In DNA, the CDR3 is TGTGCCAGCAGTCGAGGATCGTACCAAGAGACCCAGTACTTC.

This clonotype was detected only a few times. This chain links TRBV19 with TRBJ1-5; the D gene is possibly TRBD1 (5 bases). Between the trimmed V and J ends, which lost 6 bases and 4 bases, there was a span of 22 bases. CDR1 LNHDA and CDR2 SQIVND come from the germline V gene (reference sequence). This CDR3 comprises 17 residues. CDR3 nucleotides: TGTGCCAGTAGACAGCGGAAGGGGACGGGATATAATCAGCCCCAGCATTTT. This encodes CASRQRKGTGYNQPQHF.

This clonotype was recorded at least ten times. Here the CDR3 reads CASSRTGGTYTQYF. CDR3 bases: TGTGCCAGCAGTCGGACAGGGGGCACGTATACGCAGTATTTT. The genes are TRBV27 and TRBJ2-3, with 11 bases aligning to TRBD1. Germline V gene sequence: CDR1 MNHEY, CDR2 SMNVEV (reference sequence). The CDR3 has 14 residues. With V trimmed by 5 bases and J by 7 bases, 5 bases remained unmatched.

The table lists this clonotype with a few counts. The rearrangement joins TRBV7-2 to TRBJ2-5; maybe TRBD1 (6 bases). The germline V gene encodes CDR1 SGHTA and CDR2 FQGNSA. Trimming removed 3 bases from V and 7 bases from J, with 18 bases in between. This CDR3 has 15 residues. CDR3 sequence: CASSLDSRNGGTQYF. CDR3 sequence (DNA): TGTGCCAGCAGCTTGGACAGCCGGAATGGAGGGACCCAGTACTTC. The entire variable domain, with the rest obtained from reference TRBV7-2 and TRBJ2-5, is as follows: GAGVSQSPSNKVTEKGKDVELRCDPISGHTALYWYRQSLGQGLEFLIYFQGNSAPDKSGLPSDRFSAERTGGSVSTLTIQRTQQEDSAVYLCASSLDSRNGGTQYFGPGTRLLVL.

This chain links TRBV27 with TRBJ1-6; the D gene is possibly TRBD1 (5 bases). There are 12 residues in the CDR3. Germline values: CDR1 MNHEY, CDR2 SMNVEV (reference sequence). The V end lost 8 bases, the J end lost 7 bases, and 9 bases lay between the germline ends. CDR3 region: CASGTSNSPLHF. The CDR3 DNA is TGTGCCAGCGGGACCTCCAATTCACCCCTCCACTTT.

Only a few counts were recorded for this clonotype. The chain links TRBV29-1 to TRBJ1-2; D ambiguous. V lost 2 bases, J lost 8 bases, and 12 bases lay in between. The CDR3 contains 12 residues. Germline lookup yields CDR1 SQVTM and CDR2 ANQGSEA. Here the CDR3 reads CSVETRSGGYTF. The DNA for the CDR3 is TGCAGCGTTGAAACTAGGTCTGGAGGCTACACCTTC.

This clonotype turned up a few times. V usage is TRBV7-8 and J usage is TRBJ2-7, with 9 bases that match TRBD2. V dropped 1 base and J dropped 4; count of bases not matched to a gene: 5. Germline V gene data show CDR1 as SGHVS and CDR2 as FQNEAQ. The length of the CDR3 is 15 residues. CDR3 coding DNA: TGTGCCAGCAGCTTAGGGGGGACTAGCAGATACGAGCAGTACTTC. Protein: CASSLGGTSRYEQYF.

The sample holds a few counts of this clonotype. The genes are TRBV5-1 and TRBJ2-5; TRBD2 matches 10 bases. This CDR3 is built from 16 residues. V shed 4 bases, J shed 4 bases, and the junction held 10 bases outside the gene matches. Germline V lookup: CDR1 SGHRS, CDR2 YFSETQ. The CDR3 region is CASSLLAGVAVETQYF. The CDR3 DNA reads TGCGCCAGCAGCCTTCTAGCGGGAGTAGCAGTAGAGACCCAGTACTTC.

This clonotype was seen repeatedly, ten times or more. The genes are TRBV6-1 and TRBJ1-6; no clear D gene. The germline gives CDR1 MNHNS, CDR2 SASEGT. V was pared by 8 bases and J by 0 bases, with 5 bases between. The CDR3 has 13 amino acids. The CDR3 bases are TGTGCCAGCGGGAGCTCCTATAATTCACCCCTCCACTTT. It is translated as CASGSSYNSPLHF.